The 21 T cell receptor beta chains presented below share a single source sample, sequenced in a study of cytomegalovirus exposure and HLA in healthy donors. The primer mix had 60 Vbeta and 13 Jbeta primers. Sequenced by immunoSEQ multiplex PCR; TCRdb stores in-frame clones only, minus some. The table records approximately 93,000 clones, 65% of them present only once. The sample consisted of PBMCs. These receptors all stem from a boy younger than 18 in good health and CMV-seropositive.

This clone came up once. The CDR3 DNA sequence: TGTGCCAGCAGCCAAAGACAGGGCCAGTCTGGAAACACCATATATTTT. Translation: CASSQRQGQSGNTIYF. The genes are TRBV14 and TRBJ1-3; TRBD1 aligns across 7 bases. The CDR3 runs to 16 residues. Germline CDR1 is SGHDN and CDR2 is FVKESK. Losses at the gene ends were 2 bases for V and 1 base for J; bases not matched to a gene: 5. Drawing the rest from reference TRBV14 and TRBJ1-3, the complete variable domain is EAGVTQFPSHSVIEKGQTVTLRCDPISGHDNLYWYRRVMGKEIKFLLHFVKESKQDESGMPNNRFLAERTGGTYSTLKVQPAELEDSGVYFCASSQRQGQSGNTIYFGEGSWLTVV.

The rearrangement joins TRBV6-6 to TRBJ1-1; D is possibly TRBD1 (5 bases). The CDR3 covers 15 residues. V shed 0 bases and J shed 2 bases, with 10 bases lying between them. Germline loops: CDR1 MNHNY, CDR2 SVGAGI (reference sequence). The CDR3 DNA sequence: TGTGCCAGCAGTTACTCGAGGCAGGGTAACACTGAAGCTTTCTTT. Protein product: CASSYSRQGNTEAFF.

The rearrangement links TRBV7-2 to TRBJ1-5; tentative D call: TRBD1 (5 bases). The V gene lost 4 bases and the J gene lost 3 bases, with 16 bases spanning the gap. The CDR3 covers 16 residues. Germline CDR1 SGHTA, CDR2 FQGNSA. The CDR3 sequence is CASSSRVRRTNQPQHF. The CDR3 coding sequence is TGTGCCAGCAGCTCCAGGGTCAGACGCACCAATCAGCCCCAGCATTTT.

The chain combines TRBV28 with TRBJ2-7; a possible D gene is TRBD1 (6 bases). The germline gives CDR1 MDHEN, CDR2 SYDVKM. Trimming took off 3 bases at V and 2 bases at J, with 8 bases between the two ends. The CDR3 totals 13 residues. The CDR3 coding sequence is TGTGCCAGCAGTTTCGGACAGCCCTACGAGCAGTACTTC. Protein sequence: CASSFGQPYEQYF.

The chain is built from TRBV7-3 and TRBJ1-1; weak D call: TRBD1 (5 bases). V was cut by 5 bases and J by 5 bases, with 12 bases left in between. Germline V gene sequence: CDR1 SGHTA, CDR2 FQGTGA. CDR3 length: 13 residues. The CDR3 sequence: CASSPGGGTEAFF. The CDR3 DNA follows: TGTGCCAGCAGCCCTGGGGGGGGAACTGAAGCTTTCTTT.

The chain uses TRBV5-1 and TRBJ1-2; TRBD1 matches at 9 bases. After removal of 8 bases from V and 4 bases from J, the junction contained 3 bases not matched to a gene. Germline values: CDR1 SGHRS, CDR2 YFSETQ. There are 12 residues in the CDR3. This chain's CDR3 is CASADRGYGYTF. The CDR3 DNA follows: TGCGCCAGTGCGGACAGGGGCTATGGCTACACCTTC.

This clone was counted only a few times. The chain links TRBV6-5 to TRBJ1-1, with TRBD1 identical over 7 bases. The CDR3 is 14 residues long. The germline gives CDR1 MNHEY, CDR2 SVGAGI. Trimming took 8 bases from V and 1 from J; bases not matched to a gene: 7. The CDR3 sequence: CASGKRQGNTEAFF. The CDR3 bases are TGTGCCAGCGGCAAGCGACAGGGGAACACTGAAGCTTTCTTT.

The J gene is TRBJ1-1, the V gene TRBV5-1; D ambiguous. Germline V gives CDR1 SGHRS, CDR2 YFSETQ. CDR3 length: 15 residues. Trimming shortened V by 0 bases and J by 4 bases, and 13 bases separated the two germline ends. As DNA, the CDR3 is TGCGCCAGCAGCTTGGAAAAGCGTGGGAGCACTGAAGCTTTCTTT. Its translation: CASSLEKRGSTEAFF.

CDR3 sequence reads: CASSVSRTGELFF. The DNA of the CDR3 is TGCGCCAGCAGTGTTTCGCGGACCGGGGAGCTGTTTTTT. This rearrangement joins TRBV10-1 to TRBJ2-2; D is uncertain. The V end was cut by 4 bases, the J end by 5 bases, with 8 bases between. CDR3 length: 13 amino acids. CDR1 is WNHNN, CDR2 SYGVQD, per germline (reference sequence).

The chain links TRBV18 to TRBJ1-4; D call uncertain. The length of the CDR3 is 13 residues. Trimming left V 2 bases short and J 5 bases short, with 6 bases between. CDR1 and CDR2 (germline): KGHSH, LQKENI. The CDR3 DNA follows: TGTGCCAGCTCACCAAGAGCAAATGAAAAACTGTTTTTT. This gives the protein CASSPRANEKLFF.

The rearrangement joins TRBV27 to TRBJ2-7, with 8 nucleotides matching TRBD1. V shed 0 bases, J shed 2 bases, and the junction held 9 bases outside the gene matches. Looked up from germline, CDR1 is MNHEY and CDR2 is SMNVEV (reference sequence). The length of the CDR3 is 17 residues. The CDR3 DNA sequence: TGTGCCAGCAGTTTATCGTTCAGGACAGGGAACCCCTACGAGCAGTACTTC. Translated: CASSLSFRTGNPYEQYF.

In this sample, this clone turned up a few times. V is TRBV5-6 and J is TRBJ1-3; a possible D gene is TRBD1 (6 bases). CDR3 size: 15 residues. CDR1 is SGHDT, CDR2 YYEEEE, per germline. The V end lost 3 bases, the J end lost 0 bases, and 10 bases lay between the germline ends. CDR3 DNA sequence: TGTGCCAGCAGCTGGGGACAACCCTCTGGAAACACCATATATTTT. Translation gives CASSWGQPSGNTIYF.

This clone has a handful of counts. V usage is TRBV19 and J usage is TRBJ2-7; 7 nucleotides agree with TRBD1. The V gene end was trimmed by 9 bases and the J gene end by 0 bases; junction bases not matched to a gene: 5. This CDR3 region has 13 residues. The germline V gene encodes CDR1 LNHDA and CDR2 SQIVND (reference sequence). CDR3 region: CASRQGPSYEQYF. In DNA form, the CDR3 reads TGTGCCAGCAGACAGGGACCCTCCTACGAGCAGTACTTC.

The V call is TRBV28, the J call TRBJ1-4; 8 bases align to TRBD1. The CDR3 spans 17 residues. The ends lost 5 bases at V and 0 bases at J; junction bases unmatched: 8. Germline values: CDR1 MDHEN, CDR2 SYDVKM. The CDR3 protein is CASSPRQGSTTNEKLFF. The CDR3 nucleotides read TGTGCCAGCAGTCCAAGACAGGGGAGCACAACTAATGAAAAACTGTTTTTT.

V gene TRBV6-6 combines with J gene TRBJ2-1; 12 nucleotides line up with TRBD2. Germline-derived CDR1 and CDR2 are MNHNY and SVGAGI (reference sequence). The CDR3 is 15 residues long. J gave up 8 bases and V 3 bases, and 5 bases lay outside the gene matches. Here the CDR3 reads CASSYASGRADEQFF. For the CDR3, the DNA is TGTGCCAGCAGTTATGCTAGCGGGAGGGCCGATGAGCAGTTCTTC.

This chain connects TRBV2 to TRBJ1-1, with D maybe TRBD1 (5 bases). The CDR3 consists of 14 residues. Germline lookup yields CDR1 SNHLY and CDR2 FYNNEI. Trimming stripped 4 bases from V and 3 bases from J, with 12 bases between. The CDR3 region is CASSGEAGYTEAFF. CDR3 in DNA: TGTGCCAGCAGTGGGGAAGCAGGGTACACTGAAGCTTTCTTT.

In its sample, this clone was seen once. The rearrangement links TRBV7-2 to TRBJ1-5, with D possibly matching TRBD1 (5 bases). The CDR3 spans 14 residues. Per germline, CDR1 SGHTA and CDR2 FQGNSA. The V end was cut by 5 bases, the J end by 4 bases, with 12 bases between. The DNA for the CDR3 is TGTGCCAGCAGCCTACAGGAGGGGAATCAGCCCCAGCATTTT. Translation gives CASSLQEGNQPQHF. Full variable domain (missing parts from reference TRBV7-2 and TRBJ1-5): GAGVSQSPSNKVTEKGKDVELRCDPISGHTALYWYRQSLGQGLEFLIYFQGNSAPDKSGLPSDRFSAERTGGSVSTLTIQRTQQEDSAVYLCASSLQEGNQPQHFGDGTRLSIL.

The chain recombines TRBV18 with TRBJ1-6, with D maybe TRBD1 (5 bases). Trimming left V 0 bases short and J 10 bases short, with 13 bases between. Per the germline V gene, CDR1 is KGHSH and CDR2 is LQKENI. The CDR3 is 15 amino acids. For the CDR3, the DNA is TGTGCCAGCTCACCACCGCCGGCAGGGCACTCACCCCTCCACTTT. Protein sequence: CASSPPPAGHSPLHF.

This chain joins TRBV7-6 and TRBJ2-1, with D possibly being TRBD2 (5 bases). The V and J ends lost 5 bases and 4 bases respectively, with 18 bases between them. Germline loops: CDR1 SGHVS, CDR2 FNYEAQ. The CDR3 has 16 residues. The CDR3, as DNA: TGTGCCAGCAGCCCTCAAACACCGAGGGCTTACAATGAGCAGTTCTTC. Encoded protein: CASSPQTPRAYNEQFF.

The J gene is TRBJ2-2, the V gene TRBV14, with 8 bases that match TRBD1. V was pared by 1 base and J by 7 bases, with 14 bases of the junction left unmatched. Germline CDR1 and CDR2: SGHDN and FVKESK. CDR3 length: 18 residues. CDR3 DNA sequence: TGTGCCAGCAGCCAAGTAGGGACAGGTGAGGTTTGGGGCGGGGAGCTGTTTTTT. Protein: CASSQVGTGEVWGGELFF.

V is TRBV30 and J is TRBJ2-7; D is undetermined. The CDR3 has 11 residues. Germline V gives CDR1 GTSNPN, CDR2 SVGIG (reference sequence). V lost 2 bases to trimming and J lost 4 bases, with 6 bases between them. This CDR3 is CAWSFKYEQYF. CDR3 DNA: TGTGCCTGGAGTTTCAAATACGAGCAGTACTTC. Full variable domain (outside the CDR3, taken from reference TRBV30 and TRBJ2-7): SQTIHQWPATLVQPVGSPLSLECTVEGTSNPNLYWYRQAAGRGLQLLFYSVGIGQISSEVPQNLSASRPQDRQFILSSKKLLLSDSGFYLCAWSFKYEQYFGPGTRLTVT.